The 11 T cell receptor beta chains listed next were all sequenced from one sample in a study of cytomegalovirus exposure and HLA in healthy donors. 13 Jbeta primers and 60 Vbeta primers were used for the PCR. Clones were read by immunoSEQ multiplex PCR, and TCRdb kept only the in-frame ones, dropping some. The table shows some 93,000 clones, with over 8% occurring only once. Sample: PBMCs. The origin of the receptors is a man aged 45-65 years in good health and CMV-seropositive.

In its sample, this clone was seen a few times. The rearrangement links TRBV7-8 to TRBJ2-2; a weak D match, TRBD2 (6 bases). The CDR3 totals 15 residues. Germline CDR1 is SGHVS and CDR2 is FQNEAQ. V lost 5 bases, J lost 7 bases, and 17 bases lay in between. CDR3 sequence: CASSHRRATGGELFF. As DNA, the CDR3 is TGTGCCAGCAGCCATAGGAGGGCCACTGGCGGGGAGCTGTTTTTT. Together with reference TRBV7-8 and TRBJ2-2, the CDR3 gives the full variable domain: GAGVSQSPRYKVAKRGQDVALRCDPISGHVSLFWYQQALGQGPEFLTYFQNEAQLDKSGLPSDRFFAERPEGSVSTLKIQRTQQEDSAVYLCASSHRRATGGELFFGEGSRLTVL.

DNA of the CDR3: TGCGCCAGCAGCCAAGTCTTGTCACAGAAAACCGGGGAGCTGTTTTTT. It is translated as CASSQVLSQKTGELFF. The chain employs TRBV4-1 and TRBJ2-2; no firm D call. The CDR3 is 16 residues long. CDR1 is MGHRA, CDR2 YSYEKL, per germline. V was trimmed by 1 base and J by 5 bases, leaving 14 bases between them.

This sequence joins TRBV28 and TRBJ1-3; D is possibly TRBD1 (6 bases). Trimming removed 6 bases at V and 0 bases at J, with 12 bases between. CDR1 and CDR2 from the germline V gene are MDHEN and SYDVKM. CDR3 length: 15 amino acids. CDR3 residues: CASSPQGSSGNTIYF. CDR3 bases: TGTGCCAGCAGCCCACAGGGTAGCTCTGGAAACACCATATATTTT.

The V and J genes are TRBV19 and TRBJ1-2, with TRBD1 matching over 9 bases. The CDR3 contains 14 residues. Per the germline V gene, CDR1 is LNHDA and CDR2 is SQIVND (reference sequence). The J segment lost 0 bases and the V segment lost 5 bases, leaving 1 base of the junction unmatched. CDR3 loop: CASSGQGTNYGYTF. DNA for the CDR3: TGTGCCAGTAGTGGACAGGGGACTAACTATGGCTACACCTTC.

The chain joins TRBV28 to TRBJ1-2, with 10 positions matching TRBD1. The CDR3 is 15 residues long. Germline lookup yields CDR1 MDHEN and CDR2 SYDVKM. V shed 5 bases, J shed 5 bases, and the junction held 8 bases outside the gene matches. The CDR3 protein is CASSGPGTGDYGYTF. CDR3 sequence (DNA): TGTGCCAGCAGTGGACCTGGGACAGGGGATTATGGCTACACCTTC.

This clone has more than one count but fewer than ten. The V call is TRBV7-2, the J call TRBJ2-2, with D possibly being TRBD1 (5 bases). The V end lost 2 bases, the J end lost 2 bases, and 6 bases lay between the germline ends. The V gene's germline CDR1 is SGHTA and CDR2 FQGNSA. This CDR3 comprises 14 residues. Written as DNA, the CDR3 is TGTGCCAGCAGCTTACAGGGAAACACCGGGGAGCTGTTTTTT. Translating gives CASSLQGNTGELFF.

As regards this clone: Mismatch with germline at one junction end may stem from a read error. J is TRBJ1-1 and V is TRBV19; D gene unclear. The CDR3 length is 13 residues. Germline V gene lookup returns CDR1 LNHDA and CDR2 SQIVND (reference sequence). CDR3 DNA sequence: TGTGCCAGTAGAATAGACAAGAACACTGAAGCTTTCTTT. It is translated as CASRIDKNTEAFF.

This clone was seen a handful of times. This chain links TRBV6-1 with TRBJ1-5, with D possibly TRBD1 on 6 matching bases. CDR1 and CDR2 from the germline V gene are MNHNS and SASEGT. V lost 7 bases, J lost 6 bases, and 10 bases lay in between. The CDR3 has 12 amino acids. The CDR3 spells CASNRASQPQHF. The CDR3 nucleotides read TGTGCCAGCAACAGGGCTAGTCAGCCCCAGCATTTT.

A few counts support this clone. The V gene is TRBV27, the J gene TRBJ2-2; TRBD1 matches at 9 bases. The length of the CDR3 is 15 residues. With V trimmed by 7 bases and J by 2 bases, 5 bases remained unmatched. CDR1 MNHEY and CDR2 SMNVEV come from the germline V gene (reference sequence). The CDR3: CASKWGQGNTGELFF. The CDR3 region has the DNA TGTGCCAGCAAATGGGGACAGGGAAACACCGGGGAGCTGTTTTTT.

V and J are TRBV9 and TRBJ2-3; 7 nucleotides align to TRBD2. After removal of 3 bases from V and 1 base from J, the junction contained 17 bases not matched to a gene. Germline V gene sequence: CDR1 SGDLS, CDR2 YYNGEE. This CDR3 is built from 19 residues. The CDR3 is CASSASVGLLVAGTDTQYF. In nucleotides, the CDR3 is TGTGCCAGCAGCGCGTCTGTGGGACTACTCGTGGCAGGCACAGATACGCAGTATTTT.

This clone occurred a few times. CDR3 residues: CASSLGNSPYEQYF. In DNA, the CDR3 is TGTGCCAGCAGCCTCGGAAACAGCCCCTACGAGCAGTACTTC. The rearrangement links TRBV28 to TRBJ2-7; D remains ambiguous. The CDR3 consists of 14 residues. Germline V gene data show CDR1 as MDHEN and CDR2 as SYDVKM. V was pared by 6 bases and J by 2 bases, with 14 bases between.